A single sample gave rise to the 18 T cell receptor beta chains below, sequenced in a study of persistence of HIV-infected CD4 T cells. Their antigens remain unidentified. The libraries were made with immunoSEQ version 4 in survey mode. Clones were sequenced by immunoSEQ multiplex PCR, and TCRdb holds only the in-frame ones, with some missing. Of approximately 30,000 clones listed, more than 75% are singletons. Stimulation used approximately 9.5 ug/mL lysate from CMV-infected fibroblasts. CD40L-negative CD69-negative CD45RO-high memory CD4+ T cells were sorted as populations depleted of antigen-responding cells. Sequenced here: CD4+ T cells sorted from PBMCs after 18-hour stimulation, sampled from a patient who received antiretroviral therapy. The source of these receptors is an adult woman with HIV who was CMV-seropositive.

The J gene is TRBJ2-3, the V gene TRBV2; D ambiguous. Germline V CDR1 and CDR2: SNHLY, FYNNEI. CDR3 length: 13 amino acids. V lost 8 bases, J lost 3 bases, and 12 bases lay in between. This CDR3 reads CASPPYVTDTQYF. Written as DNA, the CDR3 is TGTGCCAGCCCCCCATACGTGACAGATACGCAGTATTTT.

The chain links TRBV25-1 to TRBJ1-2; unclear D gene. The CDR3 contains 12 residues. CDR1 and CDR2 (germline): MGHDK, SYGVNS. V gave up 1 base and J gave up 7 bases, with 7 bases separating them. CDR3 residues: CASSESPAGYTF. The CDR3, as DNA: TGTGCCAGCAGTGAATCCCCAGCTGGCTACACCTTC.

The rearrangement uses TRBV7-2 and TRBJ2-5; TRBD2 is a possible D gene (5 bases). The ends were cut back, 1 base at V and 3 bases at J, with 9 bases in the middle. This CDR3 is 14 amino acids long. The germline V gene has CDR1 SGHTA and CDR2 FQGNSA. The CDR3 region is CASSLGYGEETQYF. In nucleotides, the CDR3 is TGTGCCAGCAGCTTAGGGTACGGGGAAGAGACCCAGTACTTC.

DNA of the CDR3: TGTGCCAGCAGTCCTACGACAGGGGGAAAGGCTTTCTTT. It codes for CASSPTTGGKAFF. The chain joins TRBV6-5 to TRBJ1-1; 9 bases align to TRBD1. From germline, CDR1 is MNHEY and CDR2 SVGAGI. With V trimmed by 5 bases and J by 11 bases, 9 bases remained unmatched. The CDR3 is made up of 13 amino acids.

The genes are TRBV4-1 and TRBJ2-6; 11 nucleotides match TRBD2. The CDR3 length is 18 residues. Germline-derived CDR1 and CDR2 are MGHRA and YSYEKL. Germline trimming cut 4 bases from V and 2 bases from J; bases unmatched to any gene: 7. The CDR3 region is CASSRLLAGDPGANVLTF. DNA of the CDR3: TGCGCCAGCAGCCGCTTACTAGCGGGAGATCCTGGGGCCAACGTCCTGACTTTC.

The chain carries TRBV5-6 and TRBJ2-2; a possible D gene is TRBD1 (5 bases). V was pared by 0 bases and J by 3 bases, with 9 bases between. This CDR3 contains 15 residues. The germline V gene has CDR1 SGHDT and CDR2 YYEEEE. The CDR3 protein is CASSLGGSYTGELFF. CDR3 nucleotides: TGTGCCAGCAGCTTGGGGGGCAGCTACACCGGGGAGCTGTTTTTT.

CDR3 DNA sequence: TGTGCCAGCAGGACAGGGCGGGAGACCCAGTACTTC. Translation gives CASRTGRETQYF. The V call is TRBV3-1 (or the pseudogene TRBV3-2), the J call TRBJ2-5; TRBD1 matches at 7 bases. V lost 6 bases and J lost 5; bases outside the gene matches: 3. Germline V gene lookup returns CDR1 LGHDT and CDR2 YNNKEL (reference sequence). CDR3 length equals 12 residues.

CDR3 bases: TGTGCCAGTAGTGAAAGCTCCTACGAGCAGTACTTC. This codes for CASSESSYEQYF. This chain joins TRBV19 and TRBJ2-7, with D uncertain. CDR3 length equals 12 residues. Germline CDR1 and CDR2: LNHDA and SQIVND (reference sequence). Between the trimmed V and J ends, which lost 5 bases and 0 bases, there was a span of 5 bases.

The V call is TRBV6-1, the J call TRBJ1-2; 8 bases agree with TRBD1. The V gene's germline CDR1 is MNHNS and CDR2 SASEGT. The ends lost 1 base at V and 2 bases at J; junction bases unmatched: 3. CDR3 size: 15 residues. The CDR3 spells CASSEDGQGNYGYTF. CDR3 coding DNA: TGTGCCAGCAGTGAAGACGGACAGGGAAACTATGGCTACACCTTC.

The CDR3 DNA sequence: TGTGCCAGCAGCTTGGCAGGGACTCGGTCCTACGAGCAGTACTTC. Amino acids: CASSLAGTRSYEQYF. This chain links TRBV5-5 with TRBJ2-7; TRBD2 is a possible D gene (6 bases). V dropped 0 bases and J dropped 1 base, with 11 bases sitting between them. This CDR3 is built from 15 residues. Germline assignment: CDR1 SGHKS and CDR2 YYEKEE (reference sequence).

The V and J genes are TRBV28 and TRBJ1-1, with a possible D match to TRBD1 (5 bases). Deletions cut 2 bases from V and 1 base from J, with 11 bases between. The CDR3 spans 15 residues. Germline loops: CDR1 MDHEN, CDR2 SYDVKM. The CDR3 region is CASSLGALGNTEAFF. As DNA, the CDR3 is TGTGCCAGCAGTTTAGGGGCACTCGGGAACACTGAAGCTTTCTTT.

The gene calls are TRBV13 and TRBJ2-7; 12 bases match TRBD1. The CDR3 is 15 amino acids. Germline assignment: CDR1 PRHDT and CDR2 FYEKMQ (reference sequence). The V segment lost 5 bases and the J segment 6 bases; nucleotides outside the gene matches: 8. CDR3 sequence: CASSKRDRGRGEQYF. In nucleotides, the CDR3 is TGTGCCAGCAGCAAGCGGGACAGGGGGCGAGGCGAGCAGTACTTC. Drawing the rest from reference TRBV13 and TRBJ2-7, the complete variable domain is AAGVIQSPRHLIKEKRETATLKCYPIPRHDTVYWYQQGPGQDPQFLISFYEKMQSDKGSIPDRFSAQQFSDYHSELNMSSLELGDSALYFCASSKRDRGRGEQYFGPGTRLTVT.

The V and J genes are TRBV9 and TRBJ1-2; D remains unclear. The CDR3 loop spans 17 amino acids. Germline V CDR1 and CDR2: SGDLS, YYNGEE. The germline V and J ends were trimmed by 3 bases and 3 bases, with 21 bases remaining between them. DNA for the CDR3: TGTGCCAGCAGCGGATCCGGGTCATCCGACGACGACTATGGCTACACCTTC. Residues: CASSGSGSSDDDYGYTF.

This clone occurred once. This chain links TRBV5-8 with TRBJ2-7; 7 nucleotides align to TRBD2. Germline assignment: CDR1 SGHTS and CDR2 YDEGEE. J was trimmed by 0 bases and V by 5 bases; bases with no gene match: 5. The CDR3 spans 14 residues. CDR3 loop: CASRYSGPSYEQYF. The CDR3 DNA is TGTGCCAGCAGATATAGCGGGCCCTCCTACGAGCAGTACTTC.

The V call is TRBV7-9, the J call TRBJ1-2; 7 bases agree with TRBD1. Germline lookup yields CDR1 SEHNR and CDR2 FQNEAQ (reference sequence). With V trimmed by 5 bases and J by 4 bases, 13 bases remained unmatched. The CDR3 is 16 amino acids. CDR3 protein: CASSLPRGTAVYGYTF. CDR3 coding DNA: TGTGCCAGCAGCCTGCCCCGTGGGACAGCCGTCTATGGCTACACCTTC.

The rearrangement links TRBV6-2 or TRBV6-3 to TRBJ1-1; maybe TRBD1 (5 bases). The germline V gene encodes CDR1 MNHEY and CDR2 SVGEGT. CDR3 length: 11 residues. V gave up 6 bases and J gave up 7 bases, with 9 bases separating them. The CDR3 protein is CASSEGDEAFF. CDR3 DNA: TGTGCCAGCAGCGAAGGGGATGAAGCTTTCTTT.

V usage is TRBV5-1 and J usage is TRBJ1-1, with TRBD1 matching 7 bases. Germline V gene data show CDR1 as SGHRS and CDR2 as YFSETQ. The CDR3 extends over 14 amino acids. The V gene end was trimmed by 3 bases and the J gene end by 4 bases; junction bases not matched to a gene: 6. Here the CDR3 reads CASSSQGGLTEAFF. Written as DNA, the CDR3 is TGCGCCAGCAGCTCCCAGGGGGGACTCACTGAAGCTTTCTTT.

The chain couples TRBV24-1 to TRBJ1-3; 7 bases agree with TRBD1. The CDR3 has 15 residues. Germline V lookup: CDR1 KGHDR, CDR2 SFDVKD. The V and J ends lost 0 bases and 9 bases, in that order; junction bases with no gene match: 7. CDR3 loop: CATSDLYRGEATIYF. CDR3 sequence (DNA): TGTGCCACCAGTGATTTGTACAGGGGCGAGGCCACCATATATTTT.